The T cell receptor beta chain described here comes from a study of blood T cell repertoires in COVID-19. This clone appeared a single time. The protocol was immunoSEQ multiplex PCR, while the TCRdb copy is restricted to in-frame clones and leaves out a portion. Among approximately 97,000 clones listed, approximately 80% were seen once. The sample was peripheral blood. This TCR was sampled from a man in his sixties with active or convalescent COVID-19.

The CDR3 coding sequence is TGTGCCAGCAGCGCAGCCCATGGGACAGGGCTAAACATTCAGTACTTC. It encodes CASSAAHGTGLNIQYF. This chain connects TRBV9 to TRBJ2-4, with 9 nucleotides matching TRBD1. J was trimmed by 6 bases and V by 3 bases; bases with no gene match: 10. The CDR3 runs to 16 residues. CDR1 is SGDLS and CDR2 is YYNGEE in the germline V gene. Filled out from reference TRBV9 and TRBJ2-4, the complete variable domain reads DSGVTQTPKHLITATGQRVTLRCSPRSGDLSVYWYQQSLDQGLQFLIQYYNGEERAKGNILERFSAQQFPDLHSELNLSSLELGDSALYFCASSAAHGTGLNIQYFGAGTRLSVL.